This section outlines one TCR beta chain sequence together with its context. There are 15 residues in the CDR3. J lost 5 bases, V lost 0 bases, and 5 bases had no gene match. CDR1 and CDR2 (germline): MNHNS, SASEGT. In the original workflow: How many nucleated cells were present was estimated from reference gene primer amplification. The assay was immunoSEQ multiplex PCR, and TCRdb's table has in-frame clones only and misses some. The V and J calls and clone size are taken from that table; D and trimming were inferred from the DNA. The table includes some 380,000 clones, roughly four fifths detected once. This specimen belongs to a study of blood T cell repertoires in COVID-19. Turning to the study itself: The United States, Italy and Spain were the sources of the acute and convalescent COVID-19 samples. In each case, the material was cDNA or gDNA derived from T cells, B-cell-depleted T cells, or PBMCs.

The chain combines TRBV6-1 with TRBJ2-5, with TRBD1 matching 8 bases. Sequenced: peripheral blood. This clonotype was sampled from a human donor with acute or convalescent COVID-19. The donor label of this sample is uncertain. DNA of the CDR3: TGTGCCAGCAGTGAAGCTCCAGGGGGCTTGGAGACCCAGTACTTC. This gives the protein CASSEAPGGLETQYF.